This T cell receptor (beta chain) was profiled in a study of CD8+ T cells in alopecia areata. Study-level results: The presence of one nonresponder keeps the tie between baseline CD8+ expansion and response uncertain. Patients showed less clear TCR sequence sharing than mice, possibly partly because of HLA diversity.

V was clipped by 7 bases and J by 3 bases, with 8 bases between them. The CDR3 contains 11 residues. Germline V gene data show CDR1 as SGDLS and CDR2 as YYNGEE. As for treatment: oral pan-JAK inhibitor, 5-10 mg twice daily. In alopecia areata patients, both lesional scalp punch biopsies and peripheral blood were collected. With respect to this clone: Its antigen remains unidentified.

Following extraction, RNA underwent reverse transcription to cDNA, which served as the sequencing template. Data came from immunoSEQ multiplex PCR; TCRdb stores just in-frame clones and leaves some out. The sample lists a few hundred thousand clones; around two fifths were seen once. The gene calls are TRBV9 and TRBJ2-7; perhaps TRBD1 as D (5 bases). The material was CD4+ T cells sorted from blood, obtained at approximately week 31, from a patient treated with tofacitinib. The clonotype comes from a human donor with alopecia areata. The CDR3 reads CASGADYEQYF. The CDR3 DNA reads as TGTGCCAGCGGGGCGGACTACGAGCAGTACTTC.